This note documents a single T cell receptor (beta chain) sequence. The data originate from a study of CD8+CD57+ T cells in acquired aplastic anemia. Sequenced patients had shown CD8+CD57+ cell expansion by flow cytometry. At the time of blood sampling, patients had not yet received any therapy. Genomic DNA served as template for TCR beta VDJ and CDR3 profiling. TCRdb reprocessed the reads via MiXCR and lists one record per CDR3 protein. Here the sample spans 200,000 or so distinct CDR3 sequences, 60% to 80% being singletons. There are 13 residues in the CDR3. The V segment lost 4 bases and the J segment 3 bases; nucleotides outside the gene matches: 5. The V gene's germline CDR1 is SQVTM and CDR2 ANQGSEA.

The TCR originated in a human donor with aplastic anemia. The chain uses TRBV29-1 and TRBJ2-5, with 7 bases identical to TRBD2. Sequencing was carried out using sorted CD4+, CD8+, or CD8+CD57+ T cells (not recorded which) from PBMCs. In DNA form, the CDR3 reads TGCAGCGTTGTTCGCCTAGCGGAAGAGACCCAGTACTTC. Translating gives CSVVRLAEETQYF.